This T cell receptor beta chain emerged from a study of blood T cell repertoires in COVID-19. Study information: Spain, Italy and the United States supplied samples that represented acute and convalescent COVID-19. Sources were T cells, B-cell-depleted T cells, or PBMCs; the material itself was cDNA or gDNA.

This table comes from immunoSEQ multiplex PCR, and its TCRdb copy is limited to in-frame clones, with some not included. Of fewer than 500,000 clones listed, more than 70% were seen once; the top ten hold approximately 1.2%. Germline V lookup: CDR1 LGHDT, CDR2 YNNKEL (reference sequence). Trimming cost V 3 bases and J 5 bases, with 10 bases left between them. CDR3 length equals 13 residues. Adults between roughly 18 and 89 years of age took part from about two dozen US areas. Membership in each cohort depended on participant-reported clinical history. Source material: PBMCs or T cells enriched from blood (not recorded which). This receptor was identified in a man aged 25-45 years who had recovered from COVID-19. The chain carries TRBV3-1 (or the pseudogene TRBV3-2) and TRBJ1-2; D is uncertain. CDR3 sequence (DNA): TGTGCCAGCAGCCATTCCCTTCAGTATGGCTACACCTTC. Protein: CASSHSLQYGYTF.